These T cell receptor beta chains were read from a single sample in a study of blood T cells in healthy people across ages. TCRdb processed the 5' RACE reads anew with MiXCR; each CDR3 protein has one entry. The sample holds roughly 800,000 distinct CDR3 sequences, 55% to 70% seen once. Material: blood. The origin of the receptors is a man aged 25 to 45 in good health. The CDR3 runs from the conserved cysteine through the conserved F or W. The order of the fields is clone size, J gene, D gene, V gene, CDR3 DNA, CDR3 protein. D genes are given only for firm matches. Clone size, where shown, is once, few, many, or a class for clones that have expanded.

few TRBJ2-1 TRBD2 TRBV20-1 TGCAGTGCTAGAGGACAGACTAGCGGGAATGAGCAGTTCTTC CSARGQTSGNEQFF
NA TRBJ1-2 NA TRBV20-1 TGCAGTGCTGGGAGGGGCAGTGGGGACTATGGCTACACCTTC CSAGRGSGDYGYTF
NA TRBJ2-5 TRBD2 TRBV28 TGTGCCAGCAGCAAACTAGCGGGAGGGCAAGAGACCCAGTACTTC CASSKLAGGQETQYF
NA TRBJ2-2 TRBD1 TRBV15 TGTGCCACCAGTCGTATCAGGGGGCCAGGGGAGCTGTTTTTT CATSRIRGPGELFF
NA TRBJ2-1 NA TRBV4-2 TGTGCCAGCAGCCAAGAGTCGACCTTCAATGAGCAGTTCTTC CASSQESTFNEQFF
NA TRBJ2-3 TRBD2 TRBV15 TGTGCCACTGGCCTAGCGGGAAATACGCAGTATTTT CATGLAGNTQYF
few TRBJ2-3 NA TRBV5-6 TGTGCCAGCAGCTGGGTCGGGACCAATACGCAGTATTTT CASSWVGTNTQYF
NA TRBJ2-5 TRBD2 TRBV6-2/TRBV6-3 TGTGCCGCCGTAAGAGCTAGCGGGAGCGAGACCCAGTACTTC CAAVRASGSETQYF
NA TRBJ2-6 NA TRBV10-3 TGTGCCATCAGGGAACCAGGCACTGGGGCCAACGTCCTGACTTTC CAIREPGTGANVLTF
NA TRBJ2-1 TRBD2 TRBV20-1 TGCAGTGCCCAAGCCGGACTAGCGGGAGGGTACAATGAGCAGTTCTTC CSAQAGLAGGYNEQFF
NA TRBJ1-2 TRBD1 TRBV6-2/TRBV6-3 TGTGCCAGCAGTTACTCGGGCGCCGGGACAGGGAGAGACTATGCCTACACCTTC CASSYSGAGTGRDYAYTF
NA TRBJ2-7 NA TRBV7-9 TGTGCCAGCAGCCCTAGGACGAGAAGCGACGAGCAGTACTTC CASSPRTRSDEQYF
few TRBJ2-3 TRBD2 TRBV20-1 TGCAGTGCTGCTCCGGGACTAGTAGGCTCGGATACGCAGTATTTT CSAAPGLVGSDTQYF
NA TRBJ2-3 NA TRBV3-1 TGTGCCAGCAGCCAGGACTATGGCACAGATACGCAGTATTTT CASSQDYGTDTQYF
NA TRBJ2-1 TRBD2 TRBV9 TGTGCCAGCAGCTCCCGAGATGCGGGAGGTTCTATCAATGAGCAGTTCTTC CASSSRDAGGSINEQFF
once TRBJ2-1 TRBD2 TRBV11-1 TGTGCCAGCAGCTCAGCCGGGACTAGCGGGAAGGGAAATGAGCAGTTCTTC CASSSAGTSGKGNEQFF
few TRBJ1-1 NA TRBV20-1 TGCAGTGCCAATAGGGGGGACACTGAAGCTTTCTTT CSANRGDTEAFF
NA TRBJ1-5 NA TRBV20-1 TGCAGTGCTGCCGGCAGCTATCAGCCCCAGCATTTT CSAAGSYQPQHF
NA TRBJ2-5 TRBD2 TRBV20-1 TGCAGTGGCGCCCCAGCGGGAGTCTCAGAGACCCAGTACTTC CSGAPAGVSETQYF
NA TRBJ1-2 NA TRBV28 TGTGCCAGCAGTTCGCCTTTTTTCTTGGATGGCTACACCTTC CASSSPFFLDGYTF
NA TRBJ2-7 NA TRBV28 TGTGCCAGCAGTTTATGGGGATGGGTTAGGCCCAACGAGCAGTACTTC CASSLWGWVRPNEQYF
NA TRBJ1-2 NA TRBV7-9 TGTGCCAGCAGCTCCCCTAACAGGCAGGACTATGGCTACACCTTC CASSSPNRQDYGYTF
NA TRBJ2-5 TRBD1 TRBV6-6 TGTGCCAGCCGACAGGGGGGAGAGACCCAGTACTTC CASRQGGETQYF
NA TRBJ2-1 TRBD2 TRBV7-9 TGTGCCAGCAGCCGCAGGACTAGCGGGCGTAGCTCCTACAATGAGCAGTTCTTC CASSRRTSGRSSYNEQFF
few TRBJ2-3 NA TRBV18 TGTGCCAGCTCACCACCGACCACAGATACGCAGTATTTT CASSPPTTDTQYF
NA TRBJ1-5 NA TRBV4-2 TGTGCCAGCAGCCAAGAGGGGCTTAATCAGCCCCAGCATTTT CASSQEGLNQPQHF
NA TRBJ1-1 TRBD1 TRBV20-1 TGCAGTGCTAGAAAGGGACAGACTAATATGAACACTGAAGCTTTCTTT CSARKGQTNMNTEAFF
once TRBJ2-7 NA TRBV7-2 TGTGCCAGCAGCCCTAGTCAGGGGATAGCCTACGAGCAGTACTTC CASSPSQGIAYEQYF
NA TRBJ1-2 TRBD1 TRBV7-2 TGTGCCAGCAGCACCAACCAGGGGGTCTATGGCTACACCTTC CASSTNQGVYGYTF
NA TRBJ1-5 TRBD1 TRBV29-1 TGCAGCGTTGTTTCAGGGGGGGGCAATCAGCCCCAGCATTTT CSVVSGGGNQPQHF
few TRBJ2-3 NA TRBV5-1 TGCGCCAGCAGCATAGGGAGAGATACGCAGTATTTT CASSIGRDTQYF
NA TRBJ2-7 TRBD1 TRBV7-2 TGTGCCAGCAGCATCTCCCCGGGACAGGGGGCGGACGAGCAGTACTTC CASSISPGQGADEQYF
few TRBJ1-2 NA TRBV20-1 TGCAGTGCTCTCCGGGCTACAGGGTATGGCTACACCTTC CSALRATGYGYTF